This T cell receptor (beta chain) emerged from a study of blood T cell repertoires in COVID-19. Study information: T cells, B-cell-depleted T cells, or PBMCs supplied cDNA or gDNA.

In the source study's methods: Researchers report that nucleated cell counts were estimated from reference gene primer amplification. Generated by immunoSEQ multiplex PCR, the TCRdb table keeps only in-frame clones and is missing some. The V and J calls and clone size were taken over from that table, and D and trimming were inferred from the DNA. The sample comprises 97,000 or so clones, around 81% of which are singletons, and roughly 4.1% rests with the top ten. The CDR3 sequence is 14 residues long. Trimming pared 7 bases from V and 2 bases from J, leaving 14 bases between. CDR1 is LNHDA, CDR2 SQIVND, per germline (reference sequence).

The sequence came from a man in his fifties or sixties with acute or convalescent COVID-19. The chain links TRBV19 to TRBJ1-2, with unresolved D. The sequenced sample consisted of peripheral blood. The DNA of the CDR3 is TGTGCCAGTACAACCCTTGAGGGAAACTATGGCTACACCTTC. Encoded protein: CASTTLEGNYGYTF.